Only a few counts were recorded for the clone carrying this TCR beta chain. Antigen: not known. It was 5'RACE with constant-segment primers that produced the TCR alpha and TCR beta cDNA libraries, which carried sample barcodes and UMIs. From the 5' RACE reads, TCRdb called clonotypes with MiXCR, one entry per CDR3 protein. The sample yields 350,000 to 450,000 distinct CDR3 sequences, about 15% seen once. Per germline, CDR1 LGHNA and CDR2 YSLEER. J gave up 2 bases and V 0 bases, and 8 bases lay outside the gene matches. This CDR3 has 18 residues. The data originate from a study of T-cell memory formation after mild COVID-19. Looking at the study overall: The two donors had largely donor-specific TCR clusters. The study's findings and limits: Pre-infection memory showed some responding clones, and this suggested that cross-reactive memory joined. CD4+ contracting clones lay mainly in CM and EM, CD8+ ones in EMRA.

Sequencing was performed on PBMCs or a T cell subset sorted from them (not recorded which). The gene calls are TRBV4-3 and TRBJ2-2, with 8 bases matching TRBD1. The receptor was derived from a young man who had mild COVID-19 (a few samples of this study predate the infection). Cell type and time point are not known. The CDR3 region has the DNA TGCGCCAGCAGCCAAGATCTCCGACAGGGGTATAACACCGGGGAGCTGTTTTTT. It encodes CASSQDLRQGYNTGELFF.